The clone carrying this T cell receptor (beta chain) was detected only a few times. Its target is unknown. These data originate in a study of blood T cells in healthy people across ages. Each of the donors had approximately 10 milliliters of peripheral blood drawn into EDTA-treated Vacutainer tubes. This CDR3 comprises 13 residues. Germline CDR1 and CDR2: SGHTA and FQGNSA. A second roughly 6 to 12 cycle PCR used barcoded and J-beta primers. TCRdb reanalysed the 5' RACE reads using MiXCR and keeps one entry per CDR3 protein. The sample includes fewer than 600,000 distinct CDR3 sequences, about 29% of them seen just once. Study findings and constraints: Unsorted PBMCs ruled out conclusive naive versus antigen-experienced comparison.

These data were likewise used in another study, on T cells of mothers and their children. Turning to that study: There were over 9.5 million TCR beta CDR3 reads from each mother and several million from each child. The study found thymic selection shapes TCR recombination output similarly in related and unrelated pairs.

Sequenced sample: blood. The origin of this receptor is a boy younger than 10 in good health. The chain recombines TRBV7-2 with TRBJ2-5, with D perhaps matching TRBD1 (5 bases). The J call could be wrong; TRBJ2-7 is a better fit for the DNA end. This CDR3 is CASSPVGAREQYF. The CDR3 DNA is TGTGCCAGCAGCCCAGTTGGGGCGCGCGAGCAGTACTTC.